A single sample gave rise to the 23 T cell receptor beta chains below, sequenced in a study of human T cells and chemical hapten exposure (TCRdb year 2021). Receptor amplification or capture employed RACE. Sequenced using a NextSeq 500. The raw public data were reprocessed by TCRdb itself: fastp quality trimming at Q25, MiXCR clonotype calling, in-frame beta chains only. Entries that share a CDR3 protein sequence are merged under the most common genes and DNA. The table for this sample lists roughly 36,000 distinct CDR3 sequences; 10% of them were counted only once. The ten top clones hold 25% to 35% of the sample. The sample's time point label, decoded: pre-sensitization, week 0. This sample's treatment or condition label indicates: therapeutic diphenylcyclopropenone sensitization with weekly scalp DPC. Total RNA was isolated from unfractionated whole blood collected in Tempus Blood RNA tubes. The source material was whole blood, sampled in connection with sensitization to the hapten diphenylcyclopropenone (DPC). These receptors were collected from a man aged 50 or older with alopecia areata. Some clones in this sample may be carry-over from other donors' samples.

There are a few counts of this clonotype. V gene TRBV28 combines with J gene TRBJ2-7; the D is unclear. The V end was cut by 6 bases, the J end by 5 bases, with 23 bases between. Germline CDR1 and CDR2: MDHEN and SYDVKM. The CDR3 extends over 16 amino acids. CDR3 loop: CASRDPGYGKVNEQYF. For the CDR3, the DNA is TGTGCCAGCAGGGATCCTGGCTACGGAAAAGTAAACGAGCAGTACTTC. The whole variable domain, filled in from reference TRBV28 and TRBJ2-7, reads DVKVTQSSRYLVKRTGEKVFLECVQDMDHENMFWYRQDPGLGLRLIYFSYDVKMKEKGDIPEGYSVSREKKERFSLILESASTNQTSMYLCASRDPGYGKVNEQYFGPGTRLTVT.

This clonotype showed up many times. This rearrangement joins TRBV29-1 to TRBJ2-5; D gene unclear. Trimming took off 1 base at V and 2 bases at J, with 11 bases between the two ends. The CDR3 runs 14 residues. Germline values: CDR1 SQVTM, CDR2 ANQGSEA. The CDR3 coding sequence is TGCAGCGTTGAAGTCACGAACAGTCAAGAGACCCAGTACTTC. Amino acid sequence: CSVEVTNSQETQYF.

The chain links TRBV29-1 to TRBJ1-5; tentatively, D is TRBD1 (6 bases). Germline lookup yields CDR1 SQVTM and CDR2 ANQGSEA. The germline V and J ends were trimmed by 5 bases and 5 bases, with 13 bases remaining between them. This CDR3 is 13 amino acids long. Here the CDR3 DNA reads TGCAGCGTTAGGGACAACACGGATCAGCCCCAGCATTTT. Its protein product is CSVRDNTDQPQHF.

Many counts were recorded for this clonotype. This sequence joins TRBV20-1 and TRBJ2-7; 8 nucleotides match TRBD2. The germline CDR1 and CDR2 sequences are DFQATT and SNEGSKA (reference sequence). The CDR3 extends over 13 amino acids. V lost 0 bases to trimming and J lost 7 bases; unmatched junction nucleotides: 5. In nucleotides, the CDR3 is TGCAGTGCTAGAGATCCTTTAGCGGGAGAGCAGTACTTC. This translates into CSARDPLAGEQYF.

This clonotype has at least ten counts. The chain links TRBV11-2 to TRBJ2-7; 11 bases agree with TRBD2. The CDR3 is made up of 17 amino acids. V was clipped by 4 bases and J by 7 bases; unmatched bases: 15. CDR1 SGHAT and CDR2 FQNNGV come from the germline V gene. The CDR3: CASSSRGGTSGVREQYF. In DNA, the CDR3 is TGTGCCAGCAGCTCTAGAGGGGGGACTAGCGGTGTACGGGAGCAGTACTTC. Together with reference TRBV11-2 and TRBJ2-7, the CDR3 gives the full variable domain: EAGVAQSPRYKIIEKRQSVAFWCNPISGHATLYWYQQILGQGPKLLIQFQNNGVVDDSQLPKDRFSAERLKGVDSTLKIQPAKLEDSAVYLCASSSRGGTSGVREQYFGPGTRLTVT.

This clonotype was counted a few times. V usage is TRBV29-1 and J usage is TRBJ2-5; 7 bases fit TRBD2. Germline trimming cut 5 bases from V and 5 bases from J; bases unmatched to any gene: 5. This CDR3 region has 12 residues. CDR1 is SQVTM, CDR2 ANQGSEA, per germline. The CDR3 reads CSVREGGETQYF. CDR3 coding DNA: TGCAGCGTTCGTGAGGGAGGGGAGACCCAGTACTTC.

This clonotype was counted at least ten times. The rearrangement links TRBV2 to TRBJ2-2; D might be TRBD2 (6 bases). The CDR3 covers 14 residues. V was shortened by 8 bases and J by 3 bases, with 13 bases between the two germline ends. The germline CDR1 and CDR2 sequences are SNHLY and FYNNEI. In DNA form, the CDR3 reads TGTGCCAGCGGGGAGCGGGTACACACCGGGGAGCTGTTTTTT. Its translation: CASGERVHTGELFF.

This chain connects TRBV7-2 to TRBJ2-3; a possible D gene is TRBD2 (6 bases). V shed 3 bases and J shed 7 bases, with 17 bases lying between them. CDR1 is SGHTA, CDR2 FQGNSA, per germline. The CDR3 contains 15 residues. CDR3 nucleotide sequence: TGTGCCAGCAGCTTGTGGGAGATGGGGGGAAATACGCAGTATTTT. This encodes CASSLWEMGGNTQYF.

This clonotype has a handful of counts. The V and J genes are TRBV28 and TRBJ2-1; the D gene is possibly TRBD2 (6 bases). The V and J ends lost 5 bases and 3 bases respectively, with 14 bases between them. The CDR3 contains 15 residues. Germline CDR1 is MDHEN and CDR2 is SYDVKM. CDR3 residues: CASSRRDWYYNEQFF. CDR3 in DNA: TGTGCCAGCAGTCGTCGGGACTGGTACTACAATGAGCAGTTCTTC.

The chain is built from TRBV5-5 and TRBJ2-5, with D unresolved. The germline V gene encodes CDR1 SGHKS and CDR2 YYEKEE (reference sequence). With 0 bases removed from V and 2 bases from J, the gap between germline ends came to 11 bases. CDR3 length equals 15 residues. CDR3 residues: CASSLVIVAQETQYF. The DNA for the CDR3 is TGTGCCAGCAGCTTGGTGATTGTCGCTCAAGAGACCCAGTACTTC.

This clonotype has a count of ten or more. V gene TRBV19 combines with J gene TRBJ2-5; D is unclear. The germline gives CDR1 LNHDA, CDR2 SQIVND (reference sequence). V lost 3 bases to trimming and J lost 2 bases, with 7 bases between them. The CDR3 is 13 amino acids. CDR3 loop: CASSIPNQETQYF. The CDR3 region has the DNA TGTGCCAGTAGTATCCCAAATCAAGAGACCCAGTACTTC.

There are many counts of this clonotype. The chain carries TRBV28 and TRBJ2-3, with D possibly matching TRBD2 (6 bases). The CDR3 totals 14 residues. V gave up 8 bases and J gave up 5 bases, with 17 bases separating them. CDR1 and CDR2 from the germline V gene are MDHEN and SYDVKM. The CDR3 region has the DNA TGTGCCAGCCGCGGCGGAGGGCGGGAAGATACGCAGTATTTT. Its translation: CASRGGGREDTQYF.

The chain is built from TRBV29-1 and TRBJ2-5; maybe TRBD2 (6 bases). The CDR3 spans 13 residues. Trimming pared 6 bases from V and 1 base from J, leaving 12 bases between. Germline V gene lookup returns CDR1 SQVTM and CDR2 ANQGSEA. CDR3 sequence reads: CSVEGRFQETQYF. CDR3 nucleotides: TGCAGCGTGGAGGGACGGTTCCAAGAGACCCAGTACTTC.

This clonotype was observed a handful of times. This chain links TRBV30 with TRBJ1-5; tentative D call: TRBD1 (5 bases). The CDR3 contains 14 residues. Germline V CDR1 and CDR2: GTSNPN, SVGIG (reference sequence). V was trimmed by 2 bases and J by 2 bases, leaving 10 bases between them. CDR3 sequence: CAWSKGSGNQPQHF. The CDR3 DNA is TGTGCCTGGAGTAAGGGGAGCGGCAATCAGCCCCAGCATTTT. Full variable domain (remainder filled in from reference TRBV30 and TRBJ1-5): SQTIHQWPATLVQPVGSPLSLECTVEGTSNPNLYWYRQAAGRGLQLLFYSVGIGQISSEVPQNLSASRPQDRQFILSSKKLLLSDSGFYLCAWSKGSGNQPQHFGDGTRLSIL.

This clonotype appeared many times. The chain combines TRBV20-1 with TRBJ1-4; no clear D. Trimming stripped 4 bases from V and 6 bases from J, with 6 bases between. The CDR3 has 11 residues. Germline V lookup: CDR1 DFQATT, CDR2 SNEGSKA (reference sequence). The CDR3 is CSAKTDEKLFF. The CDR3 DNA is TGCAGTGCTAAGACGGATGAAAAACTGTTTTTT.

Concerning this clonotype itself: Possible read error: a much larger clone is one base away. The CDR3 sequence: CASSQRGLVQYF. CDR3 DNA: TGTGCCAGCAGCCAAAGGGGACTAGTGCAGTACTTC. The chain joins TRBV3-1 to TRBJ2-7; 8 bases fit TRBD2. The length of the CDR3 is 12 residues. CDR1 LGHDT and CDR2 YNNKEL come from the germline V gene (reference sequence). The V segment lost 2 bases and the J segment 9 bases; nucleotides outside the gene matches: 3.

The chain links TRBV7-9 to TRBJ2-1; a weak D match, TRBD2 (6 bases). The CDR3 loop spans 15 amino acids. Germline assignment: CDR1 SEHNR and CDR2 FQNEAQ (reference sequence). V was cut by 1 base and J by 6 bases, with 13 bases left in between. The CDR3 reads CASSLVSGSGNEQFF. In DNA form, the CDR3 reads TGTGCCAGCAGCTTAGTAAGCGGGTCGGGCAATGAGCAGTTCTTC.

A remark on this clonotype: A clone one base away is much larger, so this may be a read error. V and J are TRBV10-3 and TRBJ2-7; 8 nucleotides match TRBD1. CDR1 and CDR2 (germline): ENHRY, SYGVKD. The CDR3 is made up of 13 amino acids. J gave up 7 bases and V 11 bases, and 13 bases lay outside the gene matches. The CDR3 DNA is TGTGCCTTCAAGGACAGGGTCATCGGAGAGCAGTACTTC. It translates to CAFKDRVIGEQYF.

The chain couples TRBV4-1 to TRBJ2-7; D is unresolved. The CDR3 consists of 12 residues. Per the germline V gene, CDR1 is MGHRA and CDR2 is YSYEKL. Trimming took off 0 bases at V and 5 bases at J, with 5 bases between the two ends. The CDR3 protein is CASSQEGNEQYF. As DNA, the CDR3 is TGCGCCAGCAGCCAAGAAGGGAACGAGCAGTACTTC.

This clonotype appeared many times. CDR3 nucleotides: TGTGCCAGCAGTGAGGGCACTCATTCACCCCTCCACTTT. It translates to CASSEGTHSPLHF. The chain uses TRBV6-1 and TRBJ1-6; no firm D call. The germline CDR1 and CDR2 sequences are MNHNS and SASEGT. Trimming took off 3 bases at V and 8 bases at J, with 8 bases between the two ends. The CDR3 totals 13 residues.

This clonotype was recorded many times. The chain is built from TRBV5-6 and TRBJ1-6; D gene unclear. With 6 bases removed from V and 0 bases from J, the gap between germline ends came to 7 bases. Germline V gives CDR1 SGHDT, CDR2 YYEEEE. This CDR3 region has 14 residues. CDR3 in amino acids: CASTFSSYNSPLHF. For the CDR3, the DNA is TGTGCCAGCACCTTTAGCTCCTATAATTCACCCCTCCACTTT.

This clonotype showed up many times. This chain connects TRBV28 to TRBJ1-1, with 8 bases fitting TRBD1. Germline V gene data show CDR1 as MDHEN and CDR2 as SYDVKM. J gave up 11 bases and V 5 bases, and 7 bases lay outside the gene matches. This CDR3 region has 12 residues. Here the CDR3 DNA reads TGTGCCAGCAGTCAATCACAGGGGGTGGCTTTCTTT. Translating gives CASSQSQGVAFF.

The chain couples TRBV5-1 to TRBJ2-1, with D tentatively TRBD2 (6 bases). Germline V gene data show CDR1 as SGHRS and CDR2 as YFSETQ. The CDR3 runs 14 residues. The V end was cut by 1 base, the J end by 3 bases, with 8 bases between. CDR3 region: CASSLREFYNEQFF. CDR3 bases: TGCGCCAGCAGCTTGCGGGAGTTCTACAATGAGCAGTTCTTC.